Shown below are 4 T cell receptor beta chains from a single sample sequenced in a study of T cell responses to AZD1222 COVID-19 vaccine. Sequenced by immunoSEQ multiplex PCR; TCRdb stores in-frame clones only, minus some. Of 150,000 or so clones listed, about nine tenths were seen once; the top ten hold approximately 6.3%. Source: peripheral blood, taken 28 days after the second AZD1222 dose. The source of these receptors is an adult who received the AZD1222 COVID-19 vaccine.

The J gene is TRBJ1-5, the V gene TRBV30, with 7 bases matching TRBD1. Looked up from germline, CDR1 is GTSNPN and CDR2 is SVGIG (reference sequence). V lost 0 bases and J lost 4; bases outside the gene matches: 9. This CDR3 comprises 16 residues. CDR3 residues: CAWSVPRTGNNQPQHF. The CDR3 coding sequence is TGTGCCTGGAGTGTACCCAGGACAGGAAATAATCAGCCCCAGCATTTT.

This clone was picked up one time. The identical CDR3 is also encoded by other nucleotide sequences in the sample. CDR3 nucleotide sequence: TGCGCCAGCAGCTTGGCTGGGGCCAACGTCCTGACTTTC. This sequence encodes CASSLAGANVLTF. This chain links TRBV5-1 with TRBJ2-6; D not certain. CDR1 and CDR2 from the germline V gene are SGHRS and YFSETQ. The CDR3 is 13 residues long. V gave up 0 bases and J gave up 2 bases, with 0 bases separating them.

The rearrangement uses TRBV19 and TRBJ1-4, with TRBD1 matching over 10 bases. Germline assignment: CDR1 LNHDA and CDR2 SQIVND (reference sequence). CDR3 size: 15 residues. V lost 5 bases to trimming and J lost 7 bases; unmatched junction nucleotides: 7. The CDR3 is CASSPRTGGGEKLFF. The CDR3 nucleotides are TGTGCCAGTAGTCCTAGGACAGGGGGAGGTGAAAAACTGTTTTTT.

This sequence joins TRBV18 and TRBJ2-2, with 13 bases identical to TRBD2. Per the germline V gene, CDR1 is KGHSH and CDR2 is LQKENI. The CDR3 loop spans 18 amino acids. With 5 bases clipped from V and 0 bases from J, the junction kept 6 bases outside the gene matches. CDR3 in DNA: TGTGCCAGCTCAACCGTCGGGACTAGCGGGGCGAACACCGGGGAGCTGTTTTTT. This encodes CASSTVGTSGANTGELFF. The variable domain in full, completed from reference TRBV18 and TRBJ2-2, reads NAGVMQNPRHLVRRRGQEARLRCSPMKGHSHVYWYRQLPEEGLKFMVYLQKENIIDESGMPKERFSAEFPKEGPSILRIQQVVRGDSAAYFCASSTVGTSGANTGELFFGEGSRLTVL.